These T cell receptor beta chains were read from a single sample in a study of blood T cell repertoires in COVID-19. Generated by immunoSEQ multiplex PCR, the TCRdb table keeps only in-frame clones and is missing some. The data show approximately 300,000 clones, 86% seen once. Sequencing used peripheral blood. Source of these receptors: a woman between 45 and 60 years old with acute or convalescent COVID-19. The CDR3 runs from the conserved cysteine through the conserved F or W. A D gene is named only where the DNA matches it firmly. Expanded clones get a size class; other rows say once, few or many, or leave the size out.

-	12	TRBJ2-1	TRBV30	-	CAWSESREGQFF	TGTGCCTGGAGTGAATCTAGAGAGGGGCAGTTCTTC
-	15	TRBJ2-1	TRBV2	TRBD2	CASRGGRASYNEQFF	TGTGCCAGCAGGGGCGGGAGGGCCTCCTACAATGAGCAGTTCTTC
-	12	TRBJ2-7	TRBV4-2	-	CASSHVSYEQYF	TGTGCCAGCAGCCATGTATCCTACGAGCAGTACTTC
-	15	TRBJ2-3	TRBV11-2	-	CASSLWVGSPDTQYF	TGTGCCAGCAGCTTATGGGTCGGGAGCCCAGATACGCAGTATTTT
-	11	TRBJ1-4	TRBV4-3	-	CASSQGGKLFF	TGCGCCAGCAGCCAAGGAGGAAAACTGTTTTTT
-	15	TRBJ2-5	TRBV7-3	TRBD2	CASSLLAGNQETQYF	TGTGCCAGCAGCTTACTAGCGGGAAACCAAGAGACCCAGTACTTC
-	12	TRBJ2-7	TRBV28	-	CASSLRVGEQYF	TGTGCCAGCAGTTTACGTGTCGGGGAGCAGTACTTC
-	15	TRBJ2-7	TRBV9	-	CASSVAAGSGYEQYF	TGTGCCAGCAGCGTAGCGGCGGGATCAGGCTACGAGCAGTACTTC
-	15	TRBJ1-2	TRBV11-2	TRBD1	CASSPRAGGSHGYTF	TGTGCCAGCAGCCCAAGGGCAGGGGGCAGTCATGGCTACACCTTC
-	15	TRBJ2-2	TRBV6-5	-	CASSTDSHYTGELFF	TGTGCCAGCAGTACCGACTCCCATTACACCGGGGAGCTGTTTTTT
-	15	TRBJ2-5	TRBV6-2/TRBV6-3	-	CASSPLETGWETQYF	TGTGCCAGCAGCCCCCTGGAGACAGGATGGGAGACCCAGTACTTC
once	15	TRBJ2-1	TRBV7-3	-	CASSFGGGINNEQFF	TGTGCCAGCAGCTTCGGTGGAGGAATCAACAATGAGCAGTTCTTC
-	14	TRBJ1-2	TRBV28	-	CASSFSGVIGGYTF	TGTGCCAGCAGTTTCTCAGGGGTAATTGGTGGCTACACCTTC
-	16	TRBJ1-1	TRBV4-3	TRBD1	CASSQDGDRGYPEAFF	TGCGCCAGCAGCCAAGATGGGGACAGGGGGTATCCTGAAGCTTTCTTT
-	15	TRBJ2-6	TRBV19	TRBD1	CASSQEQGWANVLTF	TGTGCCAGTAGCCAGGAACAGGGGTGGGCCAACGTCCTGACTTTC
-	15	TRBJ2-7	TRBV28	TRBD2	CASSVVSGSSYEQYF	TGTGCCAGCAGTGTCGTTAGCGGGAGCTCCTACGAGCAGTACTTC
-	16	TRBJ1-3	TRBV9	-	CASSGRFGTSGNTIYF	TGTGCCAGCAGCGGGCGGTTCGGAACCTCTGGAAACACCATATATTTT
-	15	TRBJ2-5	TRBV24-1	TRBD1	CATSDQGQGQETQYF	TGTGCCACCAGTGACCAGGGACAGGGACAAGAGACCCAGTACTTC
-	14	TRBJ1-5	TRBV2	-	CASSESYSNQPQHF	TGTGCCAGCAGTGAGTCTTATAGCAATCAGCCCCAGCATTTT
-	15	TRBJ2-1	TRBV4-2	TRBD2	CASSQAGAWYNEQFF	TGTGCCAGCAGCCAGGCGGGAGCTTGGTACAATGAGCAGTTCTTC
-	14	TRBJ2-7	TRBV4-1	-	CASSQLTGSYEQYF	TGCGCCAGCAGCCAACTGACAGGTTCCTACGAGCAGTACTTC
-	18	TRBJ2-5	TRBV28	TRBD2	CASSLRSGTSGLQETQYF	TGTGCCAGCAGTTTACGCTCCGGGACTAGCGGGCTTCAAGAGACCCAGTACTTC
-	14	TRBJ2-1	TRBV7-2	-	CASTQRSSYNEQFF	TGTGCCAGCACCCAACGCAGCTCCTACAATGAGCAGTTCTTC
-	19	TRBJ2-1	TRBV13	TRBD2	CASSPGGLAGGPYKNEQFF	TGTGCCAGCAGCCCAGGGGGACTAGCGGGAGGGCCTTATAAGAATGAGCAGTTCTTC
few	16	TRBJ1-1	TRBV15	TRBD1	CATSRGTGRENTEAFF	TGTGCCACCAGCAGAGGGACAGGGCGGGAGAACACTGAAGCTTTCTTT
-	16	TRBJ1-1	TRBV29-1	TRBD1	CSVEENRGWMNTEAFF	TGCAGCGTTGAAGAAAACAGGGGGTGGATGAACACTGAAGCTTTCTTT
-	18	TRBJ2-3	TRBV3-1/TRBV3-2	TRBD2	CASSQGELAGGPTDTQYF	TGTGCCAGCAGCCAAGGAGAGCTAGCGGGAGGGCCCACAGATACGCAGTATTTT
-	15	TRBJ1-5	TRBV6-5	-	CASSKSGRINQPQHF	TGTGCCAGCAGCAAAAGCGGACGGATTAATCAGCCCCAGCATTTT
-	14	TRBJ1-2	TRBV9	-	CASSVAGANYGYTF	TGTGCCAGCAGCGTAGCCGGGGCTAACTATGGCTACACCTTC
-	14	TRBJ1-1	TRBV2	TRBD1	CASSVDRGGTEAFF	TGTGCCAGCAGTGTGGACAGGGGGGGGACTGAAGCTTTCTTT
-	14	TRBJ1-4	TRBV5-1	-	CASSLQGLDEKLFF	TGCGCCAGCAGCTTGCAGGGGTTGGATGAAAAACTGTTTTTT
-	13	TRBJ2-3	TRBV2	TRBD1	CASSEDRVYGVSF	TGTGCCAGCAGTGAGGACAGGGTATATGGGGTGTCCTTT
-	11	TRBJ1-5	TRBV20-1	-	CSAKTRVASHF	TGCAGTGCAAAGACACGAGTTGCCTCGCATTTT
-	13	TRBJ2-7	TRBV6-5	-	CASRVGPSYEQYF	TGTGCCAGCAGGGTGGGGCCCTCCTACGAGCAGTACTTC
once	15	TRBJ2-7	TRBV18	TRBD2	CASSPRTSGASEQYF	TGTGCCAGCTCACCTCGGACTAGCGGAGCTTCCGAGCAGTACTTC
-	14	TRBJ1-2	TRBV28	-	CASSPGQGRLGYTF	TGTGCCAGCAGCCCGGGTCAGGGGCGTCTGGGCTACACCTTC
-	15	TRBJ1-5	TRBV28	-	CASSSQGREDQPQHF	TGTGCCAGCAGTTCTCAGGGGAGGGAGGATCAGCCCCAGCATTTT
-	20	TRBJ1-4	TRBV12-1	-	CASSPFHRGANRATNEKLFF	TGTGCCAGCAGCCCCTTCCACAGGGGCGCTAACAGAGCAACTAATGAAAAACTGTTTTTT
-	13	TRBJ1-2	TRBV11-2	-	CASSLVAVVGYTF	TGTGCCAGCAGCTTAGTGGCGGTAGTTGGCTACACCTTC